These T cell receptor beta chains were read from a single sample in a study of blood T cell repertoires in COVID-19. Profiled with immunoSEQ multiplex PCR; TCRdb holds only in-frame clones, not every one. The table lists approximately 300,000 clones, 89% of them singletons. The specimen sequenced was PBMCs or T cells enriched from blood (not recorded which). These receptors were taken from a man aged 55 to 70 who had recovered from COVID-19. CDR3s include the opening cysteine and the closing phenylalanine or tryptophan. Each record gives: J gene, clone size, D gene, V gene, CDR3 protein, CDR3 DNA. D genes are given only for firm matches. Expanded clones get a size class; other rows say once, few or many, or leave the size out.

TRBJ1-4 | . | . | TRBV30 | CACRPGQGIRGTNEKLFF | TGTGCCTGCCGCCCCGGCCAGGGAATAAGGGGAACTAATGAAAAACTGTTTTTT
TRBJ2-6 | . | . | TRBV19 | CASSRRTVSGANVLTF | TGTGCCAGTAGTAGGAGGACAGTCTCTGGGGCCAACGTCCTGACTTTC
TRBJ2-7 | . | . | TRBV4-3 | CASSQGQTGTYEQYF | TGCGCCAGCAGCCAAGGCCAAACAGGCACCTACGAGCAGTACTTC
TRBJ1-6 | . | . | TRBV3-1/TRBV3-2 | CASSQDKGRIDSPLHF | TGTGCCAGCAGCCAAGATAAGGGGCGGATCGATTCACCCCTCCACTTT
TRBJ2-1 | . | TRBD1 | TRBV5-1 | CASSAQGGSYNEQFF | TGCGCCAGCAGCGCACAGGGGGGCTCCTACAATGAGCAGTTCTTC
TRBJ2-1 | . | TRBD1 | TRBV7-2 | CASSPDRVHNEQFF | TGTGCCAGCAGCCCGGACAGGGTCCACAATGAGCAGTTCTTC
TRBJ1-2 | few | TRBD1 | TRBV28 | CASRIGTGGKGYTF | TGTGCCAGCAGGATTGGGACAGGGGGAAAAGGCTACACCTTC
TRBJ2-7 | . | TRBD2 | TRBV29-1 | CSVGVLGTSHEQYF | TGCAGCGTTGGGGTCCTGGGGACTAGCCACGAGCAGTACTTC
TRBJ2-1 | few | . | TRBV6-5 | CASRRSLAHNEQFF | TGTGCCAGCAGACGATCCCTAGCCCACAATGAGCAGTTCTTC
TRBJ1-4 | . | TRBD1 | TRBV29-1 | CSVAGGSEKLFF | TGCAGCGTGGCAGGGGGAAGTGAAAAACTGTTTTTT
TRBJ1-5 | . | . | TRBV2 | CASSREGKQHF | TGTGCCAGCAGTCGGGAAGGGAAACAGCATTTT
TRBJ1-5 | . | . | TRBV29-1 | CSVEDRDQPQHF | TGCAGCGTTGAAGATCGCGATCAGCCCCAGCATTTT
TRBJ2-7 | . | . | TRBV21-1 | CASSKRREGYEQYF | TGTGCCAGCAGCAAAAGGAGGGAAGGGTACGAGCAGTACTTC